This T cell receptor beta chain was identified during a study of blood T cell repertoires in COVID-19. Study in general: Samples representing acute and convalescent COVID-19 were sourced from the United States, Italy and Spain. T cells, B-cell-depleted T cells, or PBMCs supplied cDNA or gDNA.

CDR3 length: 13 amino acids. V was clipped by 6 bases and J by 0 bases, with 8 bases between them. Germline loops: CDR1 MDHEN, CDR2 SYDVKM. How the authors handled the data: For nucleated cells, counts were estimated from reference gene primer amplification. Here immunoSEQ multiplex PCR was the method, and the copy in TCRdb shows in-frame clones only, minus some. V and J calls plus clone size are reproduced from that table; the DNA served to infer D and trimming. The sample gives roughly 36,000 clones, more than 75% of which show up once; 24% is in the top ten. Material for sequencing was peripheral blood. This sequence was found in a man over 45 with active or convalescent COVID-19. The V gene is TRBV28, the J gene TRBJ1-1, with D perhaps TRBD1 (5 bases). The CDR3 DNA follows: TGTGCCAGCAGGAGACAGATGAACACTGAAGCTTTCTTT. This codes for CASRRQMNTEAFF.